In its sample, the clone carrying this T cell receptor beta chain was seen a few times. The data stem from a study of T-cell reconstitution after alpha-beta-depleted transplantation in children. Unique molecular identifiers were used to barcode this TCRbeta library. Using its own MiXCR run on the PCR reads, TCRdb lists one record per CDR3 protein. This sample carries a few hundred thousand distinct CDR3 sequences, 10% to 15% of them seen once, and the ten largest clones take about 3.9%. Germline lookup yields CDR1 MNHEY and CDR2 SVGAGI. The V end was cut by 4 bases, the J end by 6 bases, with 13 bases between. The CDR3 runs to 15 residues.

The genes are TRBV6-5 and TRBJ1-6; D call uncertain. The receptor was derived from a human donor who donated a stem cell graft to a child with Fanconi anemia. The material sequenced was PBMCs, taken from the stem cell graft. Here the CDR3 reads CASSSPGSGNSPLHF. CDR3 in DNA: TGTGCCAGCAGTTCCCCAGGATCGGGTAATTCACCCCTCCACTTT.